The 24 T cell receptor beta chains given below trace back to one sample, sequenced in a study of CD8 T cells in Susac syndrome. Reverse transcription used about 0.45 to 1 ug RNA and random hexamers. TCRdb called the immunoSEQ multiplex PCR reads again in MiXCR, with one record for every CDR3 protein. The table records around 200,000 distinct CDR3 sequences, approximately 95% of them present only once. Sequenced: CD4+ T cells from PBMCs. All receptors come from a human donor in good health.

The chain joins TRBV5-1 to TRBJ1-2, with 8 bases matching TRBD1. With V trimmed by 1 base and J by 5 bases, 13 bases remained unmatched. Germline V gives CDR1 SGHRS, CDR2 YFSETQ. The CDR3 loop spans 17 amino acids. The CDR3, as DNA: TGCGCCAGCAGCTTGTTGTCACCCCGGACAGGGTCGTATGGCTACACCTTC. It specifies CASSLLSPRTGSYGYTF.

The J gene is TRBJ1-2, the V gene TRBV12-3 or TRBV12-4; D is perhaps TRBD1 (6 bases). V lost 8 bases and J 0 bases, leaving 13 bases between the germline ends. The CDR3 has 14 amino acids. The CDR3: CASVRGRANYGYTF. The CDR3 DNA is TGTGCCAGCGTCAGGGGACGTGCTAACTATGGCTACACCTTC.

V and J are TRBV3-1 and TRBJ2-1; TRBD2 aligns across 9 bases. Losses at the gene ends were 1 base for V and 15 bases for J; bases not matched to a gene: 10. Germline V gene data show CDR1 as LGHDT and CDR2 as YNNKEL (reference sequence). The CDR3 loop spans 14 amino acids. The CDR3 DNA reads TGTGCCAGCAGCCAAGGGCGGGGGGGCCCATGCCCGTTCTTC. Its protein is CASSQGRGGPCPFF.

This rearrangement joins TRBV20-1 to TRBJ2-1; D tentatively fits TRBD1 or TRBD2 (5 bases each). Trimming took 3 bases from V and 8 from J, leaving 8 bases between them. The CDR3 length is 11 residues. CDR1 and CDR2 from the germline V gene are DFQATT and SNEGSKA (reference sequence). The CDR3 spells CSARLGDEQFF. The CDR3 region has the DNA TGCAGTGCTAGGCTGGGGGATGAGCAGTTCTTC.

The V call is TRBV3-1, the J call TRBJ1-5; D unresolved. Germline V gene sequence: CDR1 LGHDT, CDR2 YNNKEL (reference sequence). CDR3 length: 16 residues. Trimming left V 1 base short and J 1 base short, with 11 bases between. The CDR3 spells CASSQGSGYSNQPQHF. CDR3 bases: TGTGCCAGCAGCCAAGGGTCAGGCTACAGCAATCAGCCCCAGCATTTT. Combining the CDR3 with reference TRBV3-1 and TRBJ1-5 gives the whole variable domain DTAVSQTPKYLVTQMGNDKSIKCEQNLGHDTMYWYKQDSKKFLKIMFSYNNKELIINETVPNRFSPKSPDKAHLNLHINSLELGDSAVYFCASSQGSGYSNQPQHFGDGTRLSIL.

The chain combines TRBV3-1 with TRBJ2-3; 8 nucleotides align to TRBD2. The germline V gene encodes CDR1 LGHDT and CDR2 YNNKEL (reference sequence). The length of the CDR3 is 15 residues. V lost 7 bases and J lost 2; bases outside the gene matches: 8. The CDR3 loop reads CASTPGGGFTDTQYF. The CDR3 DNA sequence: TGTGCCAGCACCCCCGGCGGGGGGTTCACAGATACGCAGTATTTT.

In DNA, the CDR3 is TGCAGCGTAGAGCGAGCGAGAGCGACAGATACGCAGTATTTT. It codes for CSVERARATDTQYF. The gene calls are TRBV29-1 and TRBJ2-3; D is undetermined. Germline assignment: CDR1 SQVTM and CDR2 ANQGSEA. The ends were cut back, 6 bases at V and 3 bases at J, with 16 bases in the middle. The CDR3 consists of 14 residues.

This chain joins TRBV5-1 and TRBJ2-1; TRBD2 is a possible D gene (5 bases). Germline V CDR1 and CDR2: SGHRS, YFSETQ. V was clipped by 0 bases and J by 9 bases, with 10 bases between them. This CDR3 contains 13 residues. For the CDR3, the DNA is TGCGCCAGCAGCTTGGCCAGAGGGCGTGAGCAGTTCTTC. Translated, it gives CASSLARGREQFF.

The CDR3 DNA reads TGTGCCAGCTCACCACAGGGGGCAATGAACACTGAAGCTTTCTTT. The encoded protein is CASSPQGAMNTEAFF. The rearrangement joins TRBV18 to TRBJ1-1; 7 nucleotides align to TRBD1. CDR3 size: 15 residues. The trim removed 1 base at V and 0 bases at J, leaving 2 bases unmatched. The germline V gene encodes CDR1 KGHSH and CDR2 LQKENI. Combining the CDR3 with reference TRBV18 and TRBJ1-1 gives the whole variable domain NAGVMQNPRHLVRRRGQEARLRCSPMKGHSHVYWYRQLPEEGLKFMVYLQKENIIDESGMPKERFSAEFPKEGPSILRIQQVVRGDSAAYFCASSPQGAMNTEAFFGQGTRLTVV.

The V gene is TRBV12-3 or TRBV12-4, the J gene TRBJ2-2; 7 bases line up with TRBD2. J lost 3 bases, V lost 4 bases, and 8 bases had no gene match. This CDR3 is built from 16 residues. The CDR3 region is CASSSLRREYTGELFF. CDR3 nucleotide sequence: TGTGCCAGCAGTTCATTAAGGCGGGAGTACACCGGGGAGCTGTTTTTT.

The V call is TRBV5-6, the J call TRBJ2-3, with D unresolved. Looked up from germline, CDR1 is SGHDT and CDR2 is YYEEEE. CDR3 length equals 14 residues. Trimming removed 0 bases at V and 1 base at J, with 6 bases between. CDR3 in DNA: TGTGCCAGCAGCTTGGTCCCTGGCACAGATACGCAGTATTTT. This sequence encodes CASSLVPGTDTQYF.

V and J are TRBV10-3 and TRBJ2-7, with a tentative D call TRBD2 (5 bases). The CDR3 runs to 14 residues. From germline, CDR1 is ENHRY and CDR2 SYGVKD. Trimming removed 0 bases from V and 7 bases from J, with 13 bases in between. Here the CDR3 reads CAISESVLSGEQYV. DNA for the CDR3: TGTGCCATCAGTGAGTCGGTCCTTTCGGGGGAGCAGTACGTC.

The rearrangement joins TRBV3-1 to TRBJ2-5; D ambiguous. Trimming stripped 2 bases from V and 5 bases from J, with 3 bases between. The germline gives CDR1 LGHDT, CDR2 YNNKEL (reference sequence). This CDR3 has 11 residues. CDR3 loop: CASSQPETQYF. In DNA form, the CDR3 reads TGTGCCAGCAGCCAACCGGAGACCCAGTACTTC.

V usage is TRBV20-1 and J usage is TRBJ2-1, with D perhaps being TRBD1 or TRBD2 (6 bases each). The CDR3 has 14 residues. Trimming pared 5 bases from V and 2 bases from J, leaving 13 bases between. Germline CDR1 and CDR2: DFQATT and SNEGSKA (reference sequence). CDR3 protein: CSAGRGAAYNEQFF. CDR3 coding DNA: TGCAGTGCTGGAAGGGGGGCGGCCTACAATGAGCAGTTCTTC.

V is TRBV14 and J is TRBJ2-3, with D hard to call. CDR1 is SGHDN and CDR2 is FVKESK in the germline V gene. The CDR3 has 13 residues. Trimming took 9 bases from V and 1 from J, leaving 11 bases between them. This CDR3 is CASRSRGTDTQYF. CDR3 DNA: TGTGCCAGTCGTTCGCGCGGCACAGATACGCAGTATTTT.

The rearrangement links TRBV2 to TRBJ2-3; 8 positions match TRBD2. The V segment lost 6 bases and the J segment 1 base; nucleotides outside the gene matches: 3. This CDR3 spans 14 amino acids. Germline V lookup: CDR1 SNHLY, CDR2 FYNNEI. The chain's CDR3 is CASRTGGGTDTQYF. The CDR3 nucleotides read TGTGCCAGCAGGACGGGGGGGGGCACAGATACGCAGTATTTT.

This sequence joins TRBV29-1 and TRBJ2-2, with TRBD1 matching 8 bases. There are 14 residues in the CDR3. Germline CDR1 reads SQVTM; CDR2 reads ANQGSEA. Germline trimming cut 6 bases from V and 6 bases from J; bases unmatched to any gene: 9. The CDR3: CSVSQGAVAGELFF. The DNA of the CDR3 is TGCAGCGTGTCTCAGGGGGCTGTGGCCGGGGAGCTGTTTTTT.

This clonotype was counted once. The chain uses TRBV27 and TRBJ2-7, with D perhaps TRBD2 (5 bases). The CDR3 totals 14 residues. Trimming left V 6 bases short and J 2 bases short, with 14 bases between. Germline CDR1 is MNHEY and CDR2 is SMNVEV (reference sequence). This CDR3 reads CASSPSTTTYEQYV. As DNA, the CDR3 is TGTGCCAGCAGCCCCTCGACTACCACCTACGAGCAGTACGTC.

This rearrangement joins TRBV6-6 to TRBJ2-3; no reliable D call. CDR1 MNHNY and CDR2 SVGAGI come from the germline V gene (reference sequence). Trimming took off 0 bases at V and 4 bases at J, with 2 bases between the two ends. The CDR3 totals 12 residues. CDR3 amino acids: CASSYSPDTQYF. As DNA, the CDR3 is TGTGCCAGCAGTTACTCTCCAGATACGCAGTATTTT.

This clonotype was seen only once. This chain joins TRBV29-1 and TRBJ2-3, with D possibly being TRBD1 (5 bases). Germline V CDR1 and CDR2: SQVTM, ANQGSEA. Trimming pared 1 base from V and 4 bases from J, leaving 9 bases between. This CDR3 spans 13 amino acids. The CDR3: CSVEGGGADTQYF. In nucleotides, the CDR3 is TGCAGCGTTGAAGGGGGCGGCGCAGATACGCAGTATTTT.

This chain uses TRBV3-1 with TRBJ1-2; D not resolved. The V and J ends lost 1 base and 4 bases respectively, with 10 bases between them. Germline V gives CDR1 LGHDT, CDR2 YNNKEL (reference sequence). The CDR3 has 14 residues. This CDR3 reads CASSQGRPFYGYTF. The CDR3 DNA sequence: TGTGCCAGCAGCCAAGGCAGACCCTTCTATGGCTACACCTTC.

The J gene is TRBJ2-5, the V gene TRBV25-1; D is possibly TRBD1 or TRBD2 (6 bases each). Germline assignment: CDR1 MGHDK and CDR2 SYGVNS. Trimming took 1 base from V and 7 from J, leaving 19 bases between them. The CDR3 runs 16 residues. DNA of the CDR3: TGTGCCAGCAGTGAATTCGGAGAACCGGGGGCAGGGACCCAGTACTTC. This gives the protein CASSEFGEPGAGTQYF.

This chain's CDR3 is CATSRDFGRVLGNEQFF. The CDR3 DNA reads TGTGCCACCAGCAGAGATTTCGGCAGGGTGTTAGGGAATGAGCAGTTCTTC. The chain has TRBV15 and TRBJ2-1, with D possibly matching TRBD1 (5 bases). V was trimmed by 0 bases and J by 7 bases, leaving 19 bases between them. In germline, CDR1 is LNHNV, CDR2 YYDKDF (reference sequence). CDR3 length: 17 residues.

The chain couples TRBV27 to TRBJ2-7; 13 nucleotides match TRBD2. The CDR3 length is 15 residues. Germline CDR1 MNHEY, CDR2 SMNVEV (reference sequence). V dropped 4 bases and J dropped 3; count of bases not matched to a gene: 3. CDR3 sequence reads: CASSSWTSGGYEQYV. CDR3 bases: TGTGCCAGCAGTTCATGGACTAGCGGGGGCTACGAGCAGTACGTC.